One and the same sample provided the 14 T cell receptor beta chains below, sequenced in a study of shared clonotypes between healthy human individuals. Sequenced by immunoSEQ multiplex PCR; TCRdb stores in-frame clones only, minus some. The sample has about 2 million clones; about 95% are singletons. The naive CD8 population came from CD45RO-negative cells selected for CCR7, without terminally differentiated effector memory CD45RA+ cells. What was sequenced was naive CD8+ T cells sorted from blood. All receptors derive from a man between 18 and 35 years old in good health.

V and J are TRBV29-1 and TRBJ2-3; D tentatively reads TRBD1 or TRBD2 (5 bases each). Trimming removed 7 bases from V and 0 bases from J, with 23 bases in between. This CDR3 has 17 amino acids. Germline V gene lookup returns CDR1 SQVTM and CDR2 ANQGSEA. The CDR3 sequence is CSALAWTTSGSTDTQYF. Written as DNA, the CDR3 is TGCAGCGCTCTTGCCTGGACAACGTCGGGGAGCACAGATACGCAGTATTTT.

The gene calls are TRBV27 and TRBJ2-7; 8 bases fit TRBD2. The CDR3 runs to 15 residues. Unmatched junction bases numbered 9, after V lost 6 bases and J lost 2 bases. The V gene's germline CDR1 is MNHEY and CDR2 SMNVEV (reference sequence). CDR3 in DNA: TGTGCCAGCAGGCCAACCCCGGGACTAGCCTACGAGCAGTACTTC. It encodes CASRPTPGLAYEQYF.

This sequence joins TRBV11-2 and TRBJ2-3; a weak D match, TRBD2 (6 bases). CDR1 and CDR2 from the germline V gene are SGHAT and FQNNGV. CDR3 length: 14 residues. The V end lost 3 bases, the J end lost 5 bases, and 12 bases lay between the germline ends. This CDR3 is CASSLRDRGDTQYF. The CDR3 DNA follows: TGTGCCAGCAGCTTGCGGGATCGGGGAGATACGCAGTATTTT.

Turning to this clone: Other nucleotide sequences from this sample produce the same CDR3. The chain employs TRBV9 and TRBJ2-7; 10 bases fit TRBD2. The CDR3 contains 15 residues. Germline V gives CDR1 SGDLS, CDR2 YYNGEE. Trimming removed 4 bases from V and 1 base from J; junction bases left unmatched: 5. CDR3 sequence (DNA): TGTGCCAGCAGCCCTAGCGGGGGCGGTTCCTACGAGCAGTACTTC. Protein product: CASSPSGGGSYEQYF. The full variable domain, rest sourced from reference TRBV9 and TRBJ2-7, is DSGVTQTPKHLITATGQRVTLRCSPRSGDLSVYWYQQSLDQGLQFLIQYYNGEERAKGNILERFSAQQFPDLHSELNLSSLELGDSALYFCASSPSGGGSYEQYFGPGTRLTVT.

This sequence joins TRBV2 and TRBJ2-4, with D unresolved. The V end lost 1 base, the J end lost 1 base, and 8 bases lay between the germline ends. This CDR3 region has 15 residues. Germline V lookup: CDR1 SNHLY, CDR2 FYNNEI. For the CDR3, the DNA is TGTGCCAGCAGTGAAGTATGGTTGGCCAAAAACATTCAGTACTTC. This gives the protein CASSEVWLAKNIQYF.

This sequence joins TRBV5-6 and TRBJ1-5; D gene unclear. The germline V gene encodes CDR1 SGHDT and CDR2 YYEEEE. V lost 4 bases and J 2 bases, leaving 1 base between the germline ends. The CDR3 is made up of 11 amino acids. The chain's CDR3 is CASSRNQPQHF. The CDR3 DNA reads as TGTGCCAGCAGCCGCAATCAGCCCCAGCATTTT.

This sequence joins TRBV4-1 and TRBJ2-7; 10 bases match TRBD1. J was trimmed by 7 bases and V by 3 bases; bases with no gene match: 6. The CDR3 is 14 residues long. CDR1 and CDR2 (germline): MGHRA, YSYEKL. The CDR3 DNA reads TGCGCCAGCAGCCAGGGACAGGGGTATATAGAGCAGTACTTC. Encoded protein: CASSQGQGYIEQYF.

With regard to this clone: Other DNA variants within this sample encode the same CDR3. The chain uses TRBV27 and TRBJ1-2; D unclear. The CDR3 contains 14 residues. The V end was cut by 1 base, the J end by 0 bases, with 6 bases between. Germline CDR1 MNHEY, CDR2 SMNVEV (reference sequence). In nucleotides, the CDR3 is TGTGCCAGCAGTTTATTGGGCCCTAACTATGGCTACACCTTC. It encodes CASSLLGPNYGYTF.

This sequence joins TRBV2 and TRBJ2-7, with TRBD2 as a possible D gene (5 bases). CDR1 and CDR2 from the germline V gene are SNHLY and FYNNEI. The V end lost 2 bases, the J end lost 3 bases, and 11 bases lay between the germline ends. The CDR3 is 14 amino acids. CDR3 coding DNA: TGTGCCAGCAGTGAAAGTCGACTAAACTACGAGCAGTACTTC. Translating it yields CASSESRLNYEQYF.

The DNA of the CDR3 is TGTGCCAGCAGCACCCAGGGTTATGAGCAGTTCTTC. Translated, it gives CASSTQGYEQFF. J is TRBJ2-1 and V is TRBV5-4; TRBD1 might be the D (5 bases). V was trimmed by 4 bases and J by 8 bases, leaving 10 bases between them. The germline V gene has CDR1 SGHNT and CDR2 YYREEE (reference sequence). The CDR3 runs 12 residues.

The chain couples TRBV30 to TRBJ2-7; no reliable D call. V dropped 6 bases and J dropped 13 bases, with 19 bases sitting between them. Germline CDR1 is GTSNPN and CDR2 is SVGIG (reference sequence). The CDR3 totals 11 residues. Written as DNA, the CDR3 is TGTGCCTGCGTGGGGAAGGGCGGTCATTACTTC. It translates to CACVGKGGHYF.

This clone came up once. CDR3 residues: CASSYSYGAGNEKLFF. The DNA of the CDR3 is TGTGCCAGCAGTTACTCTTACGGGGCGGGGAATGAAAAACTGTTTTTT. The rearrangement uses TRBV6-6 and TRBJ1-4; a weak D match, TRBD1 (5 bases). The CDR3 is made up of 16 amino acids. Germline lookup yields CDR1 MNHNY and CDR2 SVGAGI (reference sequence). Trimming removed 0 bases from V and 5 bases from J, with 13 bases in between.

This clone was counted once. The V and J genes are TRBV2 and TRBJ2-7; 10 bases match TRBD1. The CDR3 is 15 amino acids. J lost 3 bases, V lost 5 bases, and 7 bases had no gene match. CDR1 SNHLY and CDR2 FYNNEI come from the germline V gene. This CDR3 reads CASSPGQGYLYEQYF. The CDR3 DNA follows: TGTGCCAGCAGTCCGGGACAGGGGTATCTCTACGAGCAGTACTTC.

The CDR3 sequence: CASRPTGEYNSPLHF. CDR3 coding DNA: TGTGCCAGCAGGCCCACAGGGGAGTATAATTCACCCCTCCACTTT. V is TRBV28 and J is TRBJ1-6; TRBD1 matches at 7 bases. CDR1 and CDR2 from the germline V gene are MDHEN and SYDVKM. The CDR3 totals 15 residues. The J segment lost 4 bases and the V segment lost 6 bases, leaving 6 bases of the junction unmatched.